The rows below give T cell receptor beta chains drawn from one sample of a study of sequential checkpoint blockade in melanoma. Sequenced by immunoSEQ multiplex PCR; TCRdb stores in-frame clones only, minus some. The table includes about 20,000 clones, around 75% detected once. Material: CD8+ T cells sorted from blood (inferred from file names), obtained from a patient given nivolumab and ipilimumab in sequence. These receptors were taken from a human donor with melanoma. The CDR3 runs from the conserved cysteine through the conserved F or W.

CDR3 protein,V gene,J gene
CASSEYVGANTEAFF,TRBV25-1,TRBJ1-1
CASSSIGTSGRYNEQFF,TRBV27,TRBJ2-1
CASSPRTGIAGELFF,TRBV19,TRBJ2-2
CASSLENFSGSIYSDEQFF,TRBV7-8,TRBJ2-1
CASSQPGQGPYEQYF,TRBV4-1,TRBJ2-7
CATMPGNTEAFF,TRBV2,TRBJ1-1
CASSQDPGSNQPQHF,TRBV7-8,TRBJ1-5
CASSLVLGDSPYEQYF,TRBV28,TRBJ2-7
CAWQGDSNYGYTF,TRBV30,TRBJ1-2
CASRPQGAPNTEAFF,TRBV7-6,TRBJ1-1
CASSPGQGADTQYF,TRBV18,TRBJ2-3
CASSLAQGSNQPQHF,TRBV7-9,TRBJ1-5
CASSLALDTSSYNEQFF,TRBV7-6,TRBJ2-1
CASSEGTGGTEAFF,TRBV6-1,TRBJ1-1
CASRGGPLREAIYNEQFF,TRBV2,TRBJ2-1
CASSFTSGTEAFF,TRBV28,TRBJ1-1
CASSLRQGMGETQYF,TRBV7-2,TRBJ2-5
CASSLMGQGYSEQFF,TRBV6-5,TRBJ2-1
CASSLGAGGNNEQFF,TRBV27,TRBJ2-1
CASSQWPSSYEQYF,TRBV16,TRBJ2-7
CASSLLMGQYYGYTF,TRBV28,TRBJ1-2
CASSPPGQGRETQYF,TRBV7-9,TRBJ2-5
CASSQSWTGDTNYGYTF,TRBV16,TRBJ1-2
CASSQMGQGLAAFF,TRBV4-1,TRBJ1-1
CAWSPGTGVQPQHF,TRBV30,TRBJ1-5
CASSQDGRGTQETQYF,TRBV4-3,TRBJ2-5
CASSGGAGGPNEQYF,TRBV9,TRBJ2-7
CASSQELGGIAGDNEQFF,TRBV4-3,TRBJ2-1
CASSPWRGSNTGELFF,TRBV9,TRBJ2-2
CASSQDGGPGLGYYEQYF,TRBV4-3,TRBJ2-7
CASSLGQLKGYTEAFF,TRBV5-1,TRBJ1-1
CAITPEGAGEQYF,TRBV10-3,TRBJ2-7
CASCIAGGNTEAFF,TRBV5-1,TRBJ1-1
CASSPMRDVSGNTIYF,TRBV5-6,TRBJ1-3
CASSERDRPNEQFF,TRBV2,TRBJ2-1